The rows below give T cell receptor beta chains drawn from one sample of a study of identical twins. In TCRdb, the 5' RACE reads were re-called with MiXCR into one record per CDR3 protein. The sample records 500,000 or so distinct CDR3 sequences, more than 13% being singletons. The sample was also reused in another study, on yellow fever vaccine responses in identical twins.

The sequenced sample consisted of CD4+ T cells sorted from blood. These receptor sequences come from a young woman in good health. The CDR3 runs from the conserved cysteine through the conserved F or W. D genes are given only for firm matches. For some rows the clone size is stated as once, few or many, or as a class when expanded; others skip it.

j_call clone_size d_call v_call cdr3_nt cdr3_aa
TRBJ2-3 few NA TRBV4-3 TGCGCCAGCAGCCAGGGTACCGTGGGGATCCGGGATACGCAGTATTTT CASSQGTVGIRDTQYF
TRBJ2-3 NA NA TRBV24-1 TGTGCCACCAGTGAGTTCTCAGGGGCCTTCACAGATACGCAGTATTTT CATSEFSGAFTDTQYF
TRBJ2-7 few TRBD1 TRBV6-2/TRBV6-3 TGTGCCAGCAGGCGTAGACAGGGGAGCTCCTACGAGCAGTACTTC CASRRRQGSSYEQYF
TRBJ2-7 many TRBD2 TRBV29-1 TGCAGCGTACGTAGCGGGCTCTCCTACGAGCAGTACTTC CSVRSGLSYEQYF
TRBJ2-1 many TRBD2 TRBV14 TGTGCCAGCAGCCAGCAACTAGCGGGAGCTTACAATGAGCAGTTCTTC CASSQQLAGAYNEQFF
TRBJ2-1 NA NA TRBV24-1 TGTGCCACCAGTGCCGCGGGGGCTTATAAAGATGAGCAGTTCTTC CATSAAGAYKDEQFF
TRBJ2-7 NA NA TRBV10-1 TGCGCCAGCAGTGAGATAGGTAGAGACGAGCAGTACTTC CASSEIGRDEQYF
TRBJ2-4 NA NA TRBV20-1 TGCAGTGCTAGAGATTCAGTCCTGAAAAACATTCAGTACTTC CSARDSVLKNIQYF
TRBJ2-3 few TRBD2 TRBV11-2 TGTGCCAGCAGGGGAACTAGCGGGGGCCGGGGAGATACGCAGTATTTT CASRGTSGGRGDTQYF
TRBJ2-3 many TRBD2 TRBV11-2 TGTGCCAGCAGCGAGCGGGGGGTCACAGATACGCAGTATTTT CASSERGVTDTQYF
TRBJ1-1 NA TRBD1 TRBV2 TGTGCCAGCGCTTCCAGGGGGGGGAACACTGAAGCTTTCTTT CASASRGGNTEAFF
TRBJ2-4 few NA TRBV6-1 TGTGCCAGCAGCCCCCTTTTTAGGTTTGACATTCAGTACTTC CASSPLFRFDIQYF
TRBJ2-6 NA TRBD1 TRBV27 TGTGCCAGCAGTCTCAGGGGGACCACTGACAACGTCCTGACTTTC CASSLRGTTDNVLTF
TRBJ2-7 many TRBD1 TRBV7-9 TGTGCCAGCAGCCAAGGGACAGGGGGCTGGGGCGAGCAGTACTTC CASSQGTGGWGEQYF
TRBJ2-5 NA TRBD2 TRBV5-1 TGCGCCAGGCCCCTAGCGGGGGGTCAAGAGACCCAGTACTTC CARPLAGGQETQYF
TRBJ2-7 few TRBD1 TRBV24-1 TGTGCCACCAGTGGTACCCCGGGACAGGGTTTGGACGAGCAGTACTTC CATSGTPGQGLDEQYF
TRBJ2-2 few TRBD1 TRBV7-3 TGTGCCAGCAGCTACTCCGGGACAGGGAACACCGGGGAGCTGTTTTTT CASSYSGTGNTGELFF
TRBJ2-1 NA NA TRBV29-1 TGCAGCGTCTGGGGGGCGCGGAATGAGCAGTTCTTC CSVWGARNEQFF
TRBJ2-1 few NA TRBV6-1 TGTGCCAGCAGCCCCGGGACTGCCGCCAATGAGCAGTTCTTC CASSPGTAANEQFF
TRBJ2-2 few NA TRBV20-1 TGCAGTGCCCTAGGTTGGGCCGGGGAGCTGTTTTTT CSALGWAGELFF
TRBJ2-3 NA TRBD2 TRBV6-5 TGTGCCAGCAGTTACTCAACGGGGGGGCTGGATACGCAGTATTTT CASSYSTGGLDTQYF
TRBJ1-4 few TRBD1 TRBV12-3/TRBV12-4 TGTGCCAGCAAGACAGGGGGGAATGAAAAACTGTTTTTT CASKTGGNEKLFF
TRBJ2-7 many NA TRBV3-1 TGTGCCAGCAGCCGGACTACCCCCTACGAGCAGTACTTC CASSRTTPYEQYF
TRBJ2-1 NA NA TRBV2 TGTGCCAGCAGTGAGTACGGGGACTCCTACAATGAGCAGTTCTTC CASSEYGDSYNEQFF
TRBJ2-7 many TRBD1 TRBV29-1 TGCAGCGCTAGATCCGGGACAGGGGGAAAAGAGCAGTACTTC CSARSGTGGKEQYF
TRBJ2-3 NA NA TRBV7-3 TGTGCCAGCAGCTCGAGCGGCTATAGCACAGATACGCAGTATTTT CASSSSGYSTDTQYF
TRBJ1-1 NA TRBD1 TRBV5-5 TGTGCCAGCAGACTACAGGGGCGGAACACTGAAGCTTTCTTT CASRLQGRNTEAFF
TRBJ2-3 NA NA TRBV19 TGTGCCAGTAGTCCGGGACTCCAAATAGCAGGCACAGATACGCAGTATTTT CASSPGLQIAGTDTQYF
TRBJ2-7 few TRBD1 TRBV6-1 TGTGCCAGCAGTCGGCAAGGACAGGGCCCTCTTAGCGAGCAGTACTTC CASSRQGQGPLSEQYF
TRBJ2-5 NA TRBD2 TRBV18 TGTGCCAGCTCATCAAGCGGGAGTCCAGGAGAGACCCAGTACTTC CASSSSGSPGETQYF
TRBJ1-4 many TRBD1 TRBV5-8 TGTGCCAGCAGCTTGGACAGGGGCGGCGAAAAACTGTTTTTT CASSLDRGGEKLFF
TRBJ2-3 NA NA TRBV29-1 TGCAGCGTTGTGTTGCGGGACAGCAGAGATACGCAGTATTTT CSVVLRDSRDTQYF
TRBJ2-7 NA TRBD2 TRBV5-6 TGTGCCAGCAGCCCGCAGACCACGCCCCAGCGGGGGGTCGTCCACTACGAGCAGTACTTC CASSPQTTPQRGVVHYEQYF
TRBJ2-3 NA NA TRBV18 TGTGCCAGCTCACCACCGAATTTGGCGGGACCCGGTAATACGCAGTATTTT CASSPPNLAGPGNTQYF
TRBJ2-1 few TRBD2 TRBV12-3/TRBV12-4 TGTGCCAGCAGGATTAGCGGGGTAAACAATGAGCAGTTCTTC CASRISGVNNEQFF
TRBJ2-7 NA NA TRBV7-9 TGTGCCAGCAGCCAGGGGCGAGGACGGCAAAGCTCCTACGAGCAGTACTTC CASSQGRGRQSSYEQYF
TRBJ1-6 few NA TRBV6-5 TGTGCCAGCAGTTACTCCCGACCGTATAATTCACCCCTCCACTTT CASSYSRPYNSPLHF
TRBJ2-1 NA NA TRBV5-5 TGTGCCAGCAGCTTGGGTGGCAGGGTTAATGAGCAGTTCTTC CASSLGGRVNEQFF
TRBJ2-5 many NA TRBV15 TGTGCCACCAGCACTGCACTGAATATTGCCGGAGAGACCCAGTACTTC CATSTALNIAGETQYF
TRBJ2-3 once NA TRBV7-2 TGTGCCAGCAGCTTTAAGGAGGCAGATACGCAGTATTTT CASSFKEADTQYF
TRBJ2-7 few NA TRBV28 TGTGCCACAGGGGTGCGCGACGAGCAGTACTTC CATGVRDEQYF
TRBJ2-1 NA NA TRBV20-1 TGCAGTGCTAGAGTACTAAACCTCAGGGCTAGGGAGCAGTTCTTC CSARVLNLRAREQFF
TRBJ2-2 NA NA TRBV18 TGTGCCAGCTCACCACTTCAGAAGACGAACACCGGGGAGCTGTTTTTT CASSPLQKTNTGELFF
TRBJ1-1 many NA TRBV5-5 TGTGCCAGCAGCCACACTAACACTGAAGCTTTCTTT CASSHTNTEAFF
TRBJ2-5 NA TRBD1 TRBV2 TGTGCCAGCAACCAGGGACAGGGGTTTAGAGAGACCCAGTACTTC CASNQGQGFRETQYF
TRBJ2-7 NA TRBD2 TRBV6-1 TGTGCCAGCAGGGGGGGACTAGTTCCCTACGAGCAGTACTTC CASRGGLVPYEQYF
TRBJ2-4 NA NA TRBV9 TGTGCCAGCAGCGGAGCCAAAAACATTCAGTACTTC CASSGAKNIQYF
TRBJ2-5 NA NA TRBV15 TGTGCCACCAGCAGAGAGCCCCGCCAAGAGACCCAGTACTTC CATSREPRQETQYF
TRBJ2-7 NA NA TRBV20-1 TGCAGTGCTAGTGCACTGGACTACGAGCAGTACTTC CSASALDYEQYF
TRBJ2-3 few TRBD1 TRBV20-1 TGCAGTGCTAGAGATTTGGGGACAGGGGAAGGTACGCAGTATTTT CSARDLGTGEGTQYF
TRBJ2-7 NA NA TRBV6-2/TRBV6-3 TGTGCCAGCAGTTACTCCGGCTCATACAACGAGCAGTACTTC CASSYSGSYNEQYF
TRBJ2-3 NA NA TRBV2 TGTGCCAGCAGTGAGCGGGGCGTACGAGATACGCAGTATTTT CASSERGVRDTQYF
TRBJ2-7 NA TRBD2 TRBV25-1 TGTGCCAGCAGACCGGGACTAGCGACCGGCGAGCAGTACTTC CASRPGLATGEQYF